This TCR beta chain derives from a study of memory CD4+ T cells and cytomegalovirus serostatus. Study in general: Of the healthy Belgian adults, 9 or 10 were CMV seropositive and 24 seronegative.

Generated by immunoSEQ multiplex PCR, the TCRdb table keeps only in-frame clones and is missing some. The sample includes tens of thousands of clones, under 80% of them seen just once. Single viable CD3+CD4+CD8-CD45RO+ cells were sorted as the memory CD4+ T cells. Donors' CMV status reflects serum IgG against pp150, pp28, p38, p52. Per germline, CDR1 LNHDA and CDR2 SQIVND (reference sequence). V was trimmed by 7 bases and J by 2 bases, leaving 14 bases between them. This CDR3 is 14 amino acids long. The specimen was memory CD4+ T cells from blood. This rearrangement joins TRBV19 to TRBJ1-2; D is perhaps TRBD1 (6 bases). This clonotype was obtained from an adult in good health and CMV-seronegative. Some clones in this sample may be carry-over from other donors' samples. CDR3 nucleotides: TGTGCCAGTACCAGGACAGAGGGAAACTATGGCTACACCTTC. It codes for CASTRTEGNYGYTF.